This T cell receptor beta chain appears in the sequencing data of a study of spatial heterogeneity in lung cancer. In its sample, this clonotype was seen many times. One entry per CDR3 protein results from TCRdb running MiXCR on the 5' RACE reads. The sample lists 30,000 to 50,000 distinct CDR3 sequences; 5.8% were seen once. This CDR3 is 14 amino acids long. CDR1 and CDR2 (germline): MDHEN, SYDVKM. V lost 5 bases and J lost 14, with 22 bases in between. Time point defined: sample taken at primary tumor resection. Frozen PBMC, nontumor lung or tumor provided whole RNA, which was sequenced unsorted. The chain recombines TRBV28 with TRBJ2-1, with D tentatively TRBD1 (5 bases). This receptor was obtained from a male donor with early-stage non-small cell lung cancer. Source: PBMCs, taken at surgery. Here the CDR3 reads CASSLPGSRTPKFF. DNA for the CDR3: TGTGCCAGCAGTCTTCCCGGTTCAAGGACACCGAAGTTCTTC. Based on the CDR3 plus reference TRBV28 and TRBJ2-1, the full variable domain is DVKVTQSSRYLVKRTGEKVFLECVQDMDHENMFWYRQDPGLGLRLIYFSYDVKMKEKGDIPEGYSVSREKKERFSLILESASTNQTSMYLCASSLPGSRTPKFFGPGTRLTVL.